Listed below are T cell receptor beta chains from one sample, sequenced in a study of cytomegalovirus exposure and HLA in healthy donors. Produced via immunoSEQ multiplex PCR; TCRdb's table is partial and in-frame only. This table has over 200,000 clones, 75% to 85% appearing once. Source material: PBMCs. The receptors derive from a woman aged 55-69 years in good health and CMV-seropositive. CDR3s include the opening cysteine and the closing phenylalanine or tryptophan. A D gene is named only where the DNA matches it firmly. The size of a clone is reported for some rows only, either as once, few or many, or as a class for expanded clones.

V gene,clone size,D gene,J gene,CDR3 DNA,CDR3 protein
TRBV11-2,-,-,TRBJ1-1,TGTGCCAGCAGCGCAAGTTGGGGAGACACTGAAGCTTTCTTT,CASSASWGDTEAFF
TRBV7-9,-,TRBD1,TRBJ2-5,TGTGCCAGCAGCGCCGGGACAGCAGAGACCCAGTACTTC,CASSAGTAETQYF
TRBV7-2,-,TRBD2,TRBJ2-7,TGTGCCAGCAGCTTAGCGGGAGGGCCTGGGTACGAGCAGTACTTC,CASSLAGGPGYEQYF
TRBV6-6,-,-,TRBJ1-2,TGTGCCAGCAGTTCAACCAGCTATGGCTACACCTTC,CASSSTSYGYTF
TRBV7-9,-,-,TRBJ2-7,TGTGCCAGCAGCTTAGACCAGCGCGACGAGCAGTACTTC,CASSLDQRDEQYF
TRBV19,-,-,TRBJ2-7,TGTGCCAGTAGTTCCCCAGACAGTCACGAGCAGTACTTC,CASSSPDSHEQYF
TRBV18,-,TRBD1,TRBJ1-3,TGTGCCAGCTCACCACTACCGGGACAGGACTCTGGAAACACCATATATTTT,CASSPLPGQDSGNTIYF
TRBV5-1,-,-,TRBJ1-4,TGCGCCGGGCGGGAAACACCAACAAATGAAAAACTGTTTTTT,CAGRETPTNEKLFF
TRBV6-6,-,-,TRBJ2-1,TGTGCCAGCAGCGACCCGAGCGTCGATGAGCAGTTCTTC,CASSDPSVDEQFF
TRBV18,-,TRBD2,TRBJ2-1,TGTGCCAGCTCACCATTGGAAGTTAGCGGGAGTTCTGCGCAGTTCTTC,CASSPLEVSGSSAQFF
TRBV4-2,-,TRBD1,TRBJ2-7,TGTGCCAGCAGCCAAGATCGTAGGGGGCCTTCCTACGAGCAGTACTTC,CASSQDRRGPSYEQYF
TRBV6-1,few,TRBD1,TRBJ1-5,TGTGCCAGCAGTGACCAGGGGGCTGGCAATCAGCCCCAGCATTTT,CASSDQGAGNQPQHF
TRBV4-2,-,-,TRBJ1-3,TGTGCCAGCAGCCTCGCGGGGGGGTCCGGAAACACCATATATTTT,CASSLAGGSGNTIYF
TRBV5-1,-,TRBD1,TRBJ2-1,TGCGCCAGCAGCTTGGGACAGGGTAGTAATGAGCAGTTCTTC,CASSLGQGSNEQFF
TRBV6-1,-,-,TRBJ1-2,TGTGCCAGCAGTGGTGACAGACCCCCCTTAGGCTACACCTTC,CASSGDRPPLGYTF